Presented here are 6 T cell receptor beta chains from one specimen sequenced in a study of CD8 T cells in Susac syndrome. RNA totalling about 0.5 to 1 ug underwent reverse transcription with random hexamers. TCRdb called the immunoSEQ multiplex PCR reads again in MiXCR, with one record for every CDR3 protein. The sample includes around 190,000 distinct CDR3 sequences, 90% to 95% seen only once; the top ten take 0.1%. The sequencing sample was made of CD4+ T cells from PBMCs. These TCRs come from a human donor in good health.

V usage is TRBV5-1 and J usage is TRBJ2-7; D is undetermined. Germline V CDR1 and CDR2: SGHRS, YFSETQ. Deletions cut 4 bases from V and 2 bases from J, with 10 bases between. CDR3 length equals 13 residues. The CDR3 spells CASSPTITYEQYF. In nucleotides, the CDR3 is TGCGCCAGCAGCCCAACTATTACCTACGAGCAGTACTTC.

This rearrangement joins TRBV5-1 to TRBJ1-1, with 7 positions matching TRBD1. The V gene's germline CDR1 is SGHRS and CDR2 YFSETQ. This CDR3 is 16 amino acids long. Trimming at V came to 5 bases and at J to 1 base, leaving 11 bases not matched to a gene. CDR3 region: CASSPGQYTPNTEAFF. The CDR3 DNA sequence: TGCGCCAGCAGTCCGGGACAGTACACCCCGAACACTGAAGCTTTCTTT.

The chain combines TRBV3-1 with TRBJ1-2; TRBD1 might be the D (5 bases). Germline CDR1 and CDR2: LGHDT and YNNKEL (reference sequence). CDR3 size: 14 residues. The V end was cut by 3 bases, the J end by 3 bases, with 11 bases between. CDR3 sequence (DNA): TGTGCCAGCAGCCAGTTAGGGGAAGACTATGGCTACACCTTC. Protein sequence: CASSQLGEDYGYTF.

This clonotype was counted between two and nine times. This chain joins TRBV5-1 and TRBJ2-1, with TRBD2 as a possible D gene (6 bases). Germline lookup yields CDR1 SGHRS and CDR2 YFSETQ. This CDR3 has 17 amino acids. V was shortened by 4 bases and J by 5 bases, with 22 bases between the two germline ends. CDR3 region: CASSRPLAGTFNNEQFF. Here the CDR3 DNA reads TGCGCCAGCAGCCGTCCCCTTGCGGGGACCTTTAACAATGAGCAGTTCTTC.

The chain uses TRBV7-2 and TRBJ1-1; the D is unclear. Germline-derived CDR1 and CDR2 are SGHTA and FQGNSA. This CDR3 region has 14 residues. Trimming took 5 bases from V and 6 from J, leaving 16 bases between them. The CDR3 region has the DNA TGTGCCAGCAGCCCAAGGAGGGCTATAGCTGAAGCTTTCTTT. It translates to CASSPRRAIAEAFF.

V usage is TRBV5-1 and J usage is TRBJ1-5; D might be TRBD1 (5 bases). The CDR3 contains 14 residues. V was pared by 2 bases and J by 6 bases, with 12 bases between. Germline V gene data show CDR1 as SGHRS and CDR2 as YFSETQ. DNA for the CDR3: TGCGCCAGCAGCTTTGTCGGGGACGGTCAGCCCCAGCATTTT. It codes for CASSFVGDGQPQHF.